The 22 T cell receptor beta chains listed next were all sequenced from one sample in a study of T cells in Graves' hyperthyroidism and ophthalmopathy. RNA transcripts gave rise to amplified TCR beta CDR3 regions. Primed by the HTBI set, a first-round RT-PCR was run on the TCR CDR3. TCRdb fed the multiplex PCR reads into MiXCR, producing one record per CDR3 protein. This table holds about 590,000 distinct CDR3 sequences, 12% to 15% found once. Sequencing was done on a sample of blood. These receptors originate from a young woman with Graves' ophthalmopathy.

Ten or more counts support this clonotype. This chain connects TRBV30 to TRBJ1-5, with D possibly matching TRBD1 (5 bases). The CDR3 runs 12 residues. Trimming shortened V by 8 bases and J by 2 bases, and 10 bases separated the two germline ends. The germline V gene encodes CDR1 GTSNPN and CDR2 SVGIG (reference sequence). In DNA, the CDR3 is TGTGCCGGGGGACGCGGCAATCAGCCCCAGCATTTT. It specifies CAGGRGNQPQHF.

This clonotype was seen at least ten times. J is TRBJ2-7 and V is TRBV12-3 or TRBV12-4, with D maybe TRBD1 (6 bases). Between the trimmed V and J ends, which lost 6 bases and 0 bases, there was a span of 12 bases. This CDR3 comprises 14 residues. In DNA form, the CDR3 reads TGTGCCAGCAGCCAATGGGACATCTCCTACGAGCAGTACTTC. It translates to CASSQWDISYEQYF.

A few counts support this clonotype. The chain carries TRBV25-1 and TRBJ1-4, with unresolved D. Trimming shortened V by 3 bases and J by 8 bases, and 13 bases separated the two germline ends. CDR3 length equals 14 residues. Germline V gives CDR1 MGHDK, CDR2 SYGVNS. The CDR3 DNA reads TGTGCCAGCAGTGATCGGACGGACGGAGAAAAACTGTTTTTT. It specifies CASSDRTDGEKLFF. Together with reference TRBV25-1 and TRBJ1-4, the CDR3 gives the full variable domain: EADIYQTPRYLVIGTGKKITLECSQTMGHDKMYWYQQDPGMELHLIHYSYGVNSTEKGDLSSESTVSRIRTEHFPLTLESARPSHTSQYLCASSDRTDGEKLFFGSGTQLSVL.

Many counts were recorded for this clonotype. This CDR3 is CASSTYRGRSNQPQHF. CDR3 sequence (DNA): TGTGCCAGCAGTACTTACAGGGGAAGGAGCAATCAGCCCCAGCATTTT. The chain couples TRBV27 to TRBJ1-5, with 7 bases lining up with TRBD1. The CDR3 consists of 16 residues. V gave up 5 bases and J gave up 1 base; unmatched junction bases: 8. The germline V gene has CDR1 MNHEY and CDR2 SMNVEV (reference sequence).

V usage is TRBV3-1 and J usage is TRBJ2-1; weak D call: TRBD2 (6 bases). V was clipped by 0 bases and J by 7 bases, with 10 bases between them. CDR1 is LGHDT, CDR2 YNNKEL, per germline (reference sequence). The CDR3 extends over 14 amino acids. Here the CDR3 DNA reads TGTGCCAGCAGCCAAGAATGGGGGGAGAATGAGCAGTTCTTC. It is translated as CASSQEWGENEQFF.

This clonotype was recorded many times. The rearrangement links TRBV2 to TRBJ1-4; TRBD1 matches 8 bases. From germline, CDR1 is SNHLY and CDR2 FYNNEI. Losses at the gene ends were 5 bases for V and 2 bases for J; bases not matched to a gene: 1. This CDR3 contains 14 residues. The CDR3 here is CASSRTGTNEKLFF. In DNA, the CDR3 is TGTGCCAGCAGTAGGACAGGGACTAATGAAAAACTGTTTTTT.

This clonotype was recorded at least ten times. The CDR3 DNA sequence: TGTGCCAGCAGTGATACGGGACAGGGGAACACTGAAGCTTTCTTT. It yields the protein CASSDTGQGNTEAFF. V usage is TRBV27 and J usage is TRBJ1-1, with 9 nucleotides matching TRBD1. V gave up 5 bases and J gave up 1 base; unmatched junction bases: 5. The CDR3 is 15 residues long. The germline CDR1 and CDR2 sequences are MNHEY and SMNVEV (reference sequence).

This clonotype appeared many times. V is TRBV20-1 and J is TRBJ2-7; D possibly corresponds to TRBD2 (6 bases). Germline CDR1 is DFQATT and CDR2 is SNEGSKA (reference sequence). V lost 6 bases to trimming and J lost 2 bases, with 11 bases between them. The CDR3 consists of 12 residues. This chain's CDR3 is CSAIAEAYEQYF. CDR3 bases: TGCAGTGCCATAGCGGAGGCCTACGAGCAGTACTTC.

Many counts were recorded for this clonotype. The V and J genes are TRBV7-9 and TRBJ2-7, with TRBD2 matching 12 bases. Germline V gene lookup returns CDR1 SEHNR and CDR2 FQNEAQ (reference sequence). The CDR3 has 21 amino acids. The J segment lost 1 base and the V segment lost 1 base, leaving 17 bases of the junction unmatched. The CDR3 DNA follows: TGTGCCAGCAGCTTAGACCTGGTTACTAGGACTAGCGGGACCATTTCCTACGAGCAGTACTTC. The encoded protein is CASSLDLVTRTSGTISYEQYF.

This clonotype was found many times. V usage is TRBV18 and J usage is TRBJ2-3; no firm D call. The CDR3 spans 15 residues. CDR1 is KGHSH, CDR2 LQKENI, per germline. Trimming cost V 2 bases and J 2 bases, with 11 bases left between them. The CDR3 bases are TGTGCCAGCTCACCAACGGAGCGTTTCACAGATACGCAGTATTTT. Amino acids: CASSPTERFTDTQYF.

The rearrangement joins TRBV5-4 to TRBJ2-3; a possible D gene is TRBD2 (7 bases). The CDR3 runs 16 residues. The ends were cut back, 3 bases at V and 6 bases at J, with 20 bases in the middle. From germline, CDR1 is SGHNT and CDR2 YYREEE (reference sequence). For the CDR3, the DNA is TGTGCCAGCAGCTGGGGAGGGGGAAGGGGTTCCGATACGCAGTATTTT. This sequence encodes CASSWGGGRGSDTQYF.

This clonotype was counted a few times. The chain couples TRBV5-1 to TRBJ1-4, with unresolved D. CDR3 length equals 14 residues. CDR1 is SGHRS and CDR2 is YFSETQ in the germline V gene. V was pared by 4 bases and J by 0 bases, with 7 bases between. The CDR3 here is CASSQDSTNEKLFF. The CDR3 DNA reads TGCGCCAGCAGCCAGGACTCAACTAATGAAAAACTGTTTTTT.

This clonotype appeared many times. J is TRBJ2-3 and V is TRBV30; no clear D gene. This CDR3 region has 14 residues. Trimming took 0 bases from V and 1 from J, leaving 8 bases between them. CDR1 GTSNPN and CDR2 SVGIG come from the germline V gene (reference sequence). In DNA, the CDR3 is TGTGCCTGGAGTGTAGTACCCGGCACAGATACGCAGTATTTT. Translation gives CAWSVVPGTDTQYF.

This clonotype has at least ten counts. The rearrangement links TRBV27 to TRBJ2-7; possibly TRBD2 for D (5 bases). CDR1 and CDR2 from the germline V gene are MNHEY and SMNVEV (reference sequence). The CDR3 loop spans 16 amino acids. V was pared by 6 bases and J by 1 base, with 19 bases between. This chain's CDR3 is CASRPASSTASYEQYF. The CDR3 DNA reads as TGTGCCAGCAGGCCCGCTAGCTCTACAGCGTCCTACGAGCAGTACTTC.

This clonotype has more than one count but fewer than ten. The CDR3 sequence is CASSQDRQGRSEAFF. The CDR3 nucleotides read TGCGCCAGCAGCCAAGATCGGCAGGGGAGAAGTGAAGCTTTCTTT. The V gene is TRBV4-3, the J gene TRBJ1-1; D possibly corresponds to TRBD1 (6 bases). Trimming took 0 bases from V and 7 from J, leaving 15 bases between them. Germline CDR1 reads LGHNA; CDR2 reads YSLEER. The CDR3 is 15 amino acids.

The chain couples TRBV4-1 to TRBJ1-2, with TRBD1 identical over 8 bases. CDR3 size: 16 residues. After removal of 4 bases from V and 5 bases from J, the junction contained 12 bases not matched to a gene. Germline CDR1 and CDR2: MGHRA and YSYEKL. The CDR3 spells CASSPSSGQGIYGYTF. The CDR3 DNA reads as TGCGCCAGCAGCCCATCTTCCGGACAGGGAATATATGGCTACACCTTC.

This clonotype has a handful of counts. One end of the junction varies from germline; a read error may be responsible. The genes are TRBV3-1 and TRBJ2-2; 9 bases match TRBD2. CDR3 length equals 16 residues. Per the germline V gene, CDR1 is LGHDT and CDR2 is YNNKEL (reference sequence). The CDR3 DNA follows: TGTGCCAGCAGCAAAGACATCCTAGCGGGGACCGGGGAGCTGTTTTTT. Translated: CASSKDILAGTGELFF. The full variable domain, its missing parts supplied by reference TRBV3-1 and TRBJ2-2, is DTAVSQTPKYLVTQMGNDKSIKCEQNLGHDTMYWYKQDSKKFLKIMFSYNNKELIINETVPNRFSPKSPDKAHLNLHINSLELGDSAVYFCASSKDILAGTGELFFGEGSRLTVL.

Ten or more counts support this clonotype. The chain couples TRBV30 to TRBJ1-1, with D perhaps TRBD1 (6 bases). Germline lookup yields CDR1 GTSNPN and CDR2 SVGIG (reference sequence). This CDR3 spans 13 amino acids. Trimming shortened V by 0 bases and J by 7 bases, and 12 bases separated the two germline ends. In DNA, the CDR3 is TGTGCCTGGAGTGTACGATTCAGGGGTGAAGCTTTCTTT. As protein: CAWSVRFRGEAFF.

This clonotype was recorded at least ten times. The rearrangement uses TRBV28 and TRBJ2-7; no reliable D call. The CDR3 runs to 12 residues. V was trimmed by 2 bases and J by 3 bases, leaving 5 bases between them. Germline loops: CDR1 MDHEN, CDR2 SYDVKM. The CDR3 region has the DNA TGTGCCAGCAGTTTAAACTACTACGAGCAGTACTTC. It specifies CASSLNYYEQYF.

This rearrangement joins TRBV27 to TRBJ1-5, with 7 bases matching TRBD1. Germline CDR1 and CDR2: MNHEY and SMNVEV (reference sequence). CDR3 length: 16 residues. The junction had 10 bases not matched to a gene; V was cut back by 4 bases and J by 4 bases. The chain's CDR3 is CASSSIQGQINQPQHF. CDR3 nucleotides: TGTGCCAGCAGTTCAATCCAGGGACAGATAAATCAGCCCCAGCATTTT.

This clonotype was counted only a few times. The chain is built from TRBV20-1 and TRBJ2-1; no clear D. CDR1 is DFQATT and CDR2 is SNEGSKA in the germline V gene (reference sequence). This CDR3 has 11 residues. V lost 3 bases and J lost 12, with 12 bases in between. This chain's CDR3 is CSARVPRSQFF. Here the CDR3 DNA reads TGCAGTGCTAGGGTGCCTAGGTCGCAGTTCTTC.

This clonotype was observed at least ten times. The chain is built from TRBV27 and TRBJ1-2; the match to TRBD1 covers 8 bases. This CDR3 spans 15 amino acids. The V gene's germline CDR1 is MNHEY and CDR2 SMNVEV (reference sequence). Unmatched junction bases numbered 2, after V lost 0 bases and J lost 2 bases. CDR3: CASSLSTGANYGYTF. The CDR3 DNA sequence: TGTGCCAGCAGTTTATCGACAGGGGCAAACTATGGCTACACCTTC.